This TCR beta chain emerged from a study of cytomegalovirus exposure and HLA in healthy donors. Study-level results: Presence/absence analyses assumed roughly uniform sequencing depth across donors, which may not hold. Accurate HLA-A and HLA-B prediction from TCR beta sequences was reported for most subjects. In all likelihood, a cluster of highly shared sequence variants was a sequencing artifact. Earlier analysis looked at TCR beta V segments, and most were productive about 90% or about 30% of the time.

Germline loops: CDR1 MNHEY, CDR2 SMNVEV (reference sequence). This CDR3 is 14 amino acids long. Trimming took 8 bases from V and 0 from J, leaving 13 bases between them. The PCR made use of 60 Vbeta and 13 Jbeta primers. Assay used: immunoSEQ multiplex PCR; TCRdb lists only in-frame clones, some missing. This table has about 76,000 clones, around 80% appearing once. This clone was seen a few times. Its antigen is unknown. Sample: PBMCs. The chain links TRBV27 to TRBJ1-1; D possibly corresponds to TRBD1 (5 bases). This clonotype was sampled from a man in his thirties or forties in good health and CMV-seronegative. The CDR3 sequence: CASLRGGLNTEAFF. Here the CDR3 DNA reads TGTGCCAGCCTTCGGGGGGGTTTGAACACTGAAGCTTTCTTT.